This T cell receptor beta chain was sequenced in a study of shared clonotypes between healthy human individuals. Donors were healthy HIV-negative adults without recently reported acute infections or vaccinations. Nashville, Tennessee was home to all donors, who were Caucasian adults. The input for sorted-subset replicate PCRs was 150 to 200 ng DNA, around 27,000 T cell genomes. Sequencing used immunoSEQ multiplex PCR; TCRdb keeps in-frame clones, though not all of them. Of 2,500,000 or so clones listed, about 92% were seen once; the top ten hold around 0.14%. The sample comprised naive CD4+ T cells sorted from blood. Specified subset: CD45RA+ positively selected. This clonotype was obtained from a man aged 18 to 35 in good health.

The CDR3 sequence is CASSQDIAGVTYEQYF. DNA for the CDR3: TGCGCCAGCAGCCAAGACATAGCGGGGGTAACCTACGAGCAGTACTTC. The V and J genes are TRBV4-1 and TRBJ2-7; 9 bases agree with TRBD2. The junction had 5 bases not matched to a gene; V was cut back by 0 bases and J by 2 bases. The CDR3 length is 16 residues. Germline lookup yields CDR1 MGHRA and CDR2 YSYEKL.